Presented here are 28 T cell receptor beta chains from one specimen sequenced in a study of early T cells in non-severe SARS-CoV-2 infection. TCRdb reprocessed the 5' RACE reads via MiXCR and lists one record per CDR3 protein. This table holds 84,000 or so distinct CDR3 sequences, around an eighth found once. The sequenced material came from whole blood. Every receptor here comes from an adult who was a healthcare worker with PCR-confirmed SARS-CoV-2 infection or an uninfected control (not recorded which).

The CDR3 reads CASSSPPGQGAGEQYF. For the CDR3, the DNA is TGTGCCAGCAGTTCCCCTCCGGGACAGGGGGCGGGGGAGCAGTACTTC. This chain connects TRBV12-3 or TRBV12-4 to TRBJ2-7, with 12 bases that match TRBD1. This CDR3 is built from 16 residues. J was trimmed by 7 bases and V by 4 bases; bases with no gene match: 11.

The V and J genes are TRBV5-4 and TRBJ2-5; the D is unclear. The V end lost 1 base, the J end lost 3 bases, and 7 bases lay between the germline ends. Germline V gives CDR1 SGHNT, CDR2 YYREEE (reference sequence). This CDR3 region has 13 residues. The DNA for the CDR3 is TGTGCCAGCAGCTTGTCACAAAAAGAGACCCAGTACTTC. It yields the protein CASSLSQKETQYF.

This clonotype came up many times. This chain links TRBV6-1 with TRBJ2-7; tentative D call: TRBD1 (6 bases). Germline CDR1 reads MNHNS; CDR2 reads SASEGT. This CDR3 region has 14 residues. V lost 10 bases to trimming and J lost 3 bases, with 19 bases between them. The CDR3 reads CAIAKGDKSYEQYF. Here the CDR3 DNA reads TGTGCCATTGCCAAAGGGGACAAGAGCTACGAGCAGTACTTC.

At least ten counts were recorded for this clonotype. The V gene is TRBV11-2, the J gene TRBJ1-3; D remains unclear. The CDR3 has 13 amino acids. V was shortened by 1 base and J by 8 bases, with 9 bases between the two germline ends. Germline CDR1 SGHAT, CDR2 FQNNGV. The CDR3 region has the DNA TGTGCCAGCAGCTTAGCGTTCCCGGACACCATATATTTT. Protein sequence: CASSLAFPDTIYF.

The chain combines TRBV28 with TRBJ1-5; 8 bases are shared with TRBD1. CDR3 length: 15 residues. The J segment lost 3 bases and the V segment lost 6 bases, leaving 7 bases of the junction unmatched. The V gene's germline CDR1 is MDHEN and CDR2 SYDVKM. The CDR3 here is CASSRGQGINQPQHF. The CDR3 DNA is TGTGCCAGCAGCCGAGGACAGGGCATCAATCAGCCCCAGCATTTT.

The V and J genes are TRBV7-3 and TRBJ2-2; D not certain. Between the trimmed V and J ends, which lost 5 bases and 1 base, there was a span of 5 bases. The V gene's germline CDR1 is SGHTA and CDR2 FQGTGA. The CDR3 is 13 residues long. Here the CDR3 DNA reads TGTGCCAGCAGCCCCCAGAACACCGGGGAGCTGTTTTTT. This sequence encodes CASSPQNTGELFF.

A few counts support this clonotype. The V gene is TRBV20-1, the J gene TRBJ2-1; the match to TRBD2 covers 11 bases. Per the germline V gene, CDR1 is DFQATT and CDR2 is SNEGSKA (reference sequence). J was trimmed by 1 base and V by 6 bases; bases with no gene match: 5. This CDR3 is 15 amino acids long. The CDR3 reads CSAPTSGTSYNEQFF. The CDR3 DNA reads TGCAGTGCCCCGACTAGCGGGACGTCCTACAATGAGCAGTTCTTC.

This clonotype was observed at least ten times. This chain connects TRBV5-5 to TRBJ1-5, with 7 positions matching TRBD1. Looked up from germline, CDR1 is SGHKS and CDR2 is YYEKEE (reference sequence). The junction had 5 bases not matched to a gene; V was cut back by 4 bases and J by 1 base. This CDR3 is built from 15 residues. Here the CDR3 DNA reads TGTGCCAGCAGCCCGGCACAGGGGAGCAATCAGCCCCAGCATTTT. It encodes CASSPAQGSNQPQHF. Using reference TRBV5-5 and TRBJ1-5 for the parts outside the CDR3, the full variable domain is DAGVTQSPTHLIKTRGQQVTLRCSPISGHKSVSWYQQVLGQGPQFIFQYYEKEERGRGNFPDRFSARQFPNYSSELNVNALLLGDSALYLCASSPAQGSNQPQHFGDGTRLSIL.

This chain joins TRBV20-1 and TRBJ1-6; 7 nucleotides agree with TRBD1. The V and J ends lost 5 bases and 0 bases, in that order; junction bases with no gene match: 4. This CDR3 has 15 amino acids. In germline, CDR1 is DFQATT, CDR2 SNEGSKA (reference sequence). For the CDR3, the DNA is TGCAGTGCTGAGACAGGGAGCTCCTATAATTCACCCCTCCACTTT. Translating it yields CSAETGSSYNSPLHF.

This clonotype was seen repeatedly, ten times or more. The genes are TRBV29-1 and TRBJ1-2; 7 positions agree with TRBD1. Germline CDR1 and CDR2: SQVTM and ANQGSEA. The CDR3 consists of 12 residues. With 5 bases clipped from V and 3 bases from J, the junction kept 3 bases outside the gene matches. CDR3 DNA: TGCAGCGTTTACCAGGGGGACTATGGCTACACCTTC. Amino acid sequence: CSVYQGDYGYTF.

The chain has TRBV5-1 and TRBJ2-2; tentatively, D is TRBD1 (6 bases). Trimming pared 2 bases from V and 2 bases from J, leaving 13 bases between. The CDR3 contains 16 residues. CDR1 and CDR2 from the germline V gene are SGHRS and YFSETQ. The CDR3 DNA sequence: TGCGCCAGCAGCTTAGTTCCAGGGGACAACACCGGGGAGCTGTTTTTT. Translation gives CASSLVPGDNTGELFF.

This clonotype was seen many times. The V gene is TRBV3-1, the J gene TRBJ2-1; D is uncertain. Germline CDR1 reads LGHDT; CDR2 reads YNNKEL (reference sequence). The CDR3 runs to 14 residues. V lost 0 bases, J lost 7 bases, and 10 bases lay in between. CDR3 nucleotide sequence: TGTGCCAGCAGCCAAGATCCTCGGCTGAATGAGCAGTTCTTC. Its protein product is CASSQDPRLNEQFF.

There are many counts of this clonotype. This rearrangement joins TRBV11-2 to TRBJ2-2, with a weak D call TRBD2 (6 bases). CDR1 is SGHAT and CDR2 is FQNNGV in the germline V gene. The V end was cut by 3 bases, the J end by 2 bases, with 10 bases between. This CDR3 region has 15 residues. The CDR3 protein is CASSFRGTNTGELFF. CDR3 nucleotides: TGTGCCAGCAGCTTCCGCGGGACCAACACCGGGGAGCTGTTTTTT.

The table lists this clonotype with many counts. This chain uses TRBV5-1 with TRBJ2-7; D gene uncertain. The germline V gene encodes CDR1 SGHRS and CDR2 YFSETQ. V dropped 7 bases and J dropped 3 bases, with 17 bases sitting between them. The CDR3 spans 14 residues. In DNA, the CDR3 is TGCGCCAGCCGCCCGGGCCAGACCTACTACGAGCAGTACTTC. This encodes CASRPGQTYYEQYF.

The sample holds many counts of this clonotype. The chain joins TRBV4-1 to TRBJ2-2, with 7 bases that match TRBD1. The CDR3 is made up of 18 amino acids. Germline V gene data show CDR1 as MGHRA and CDR2 as YSYEKL. The junction had 7 bases not matched to a gene; V was cut back by 0 bases and J by 0 bases. The CDR3 here is CASSQDGDRESNTGELFF. The DNA for the CDR3 is TGCGCCAGCAGCCAAGATGGCGACAGGGAATCGAACACCGGGGAGCTGTTTTTT.

This clonotype was counted ten times or more. The genes are TRBV3-1 and TRBJ2-1, with unresolved D. Trimming took 0 bases from V and 6 from J, leaving 9 bases between them. This CDR3 has 14 amino acids. The germline gives CDR1 LGHDT, CDR2 YNNKEL (reference sequence). CDR3 loop: CASSQDSRGNEQFF. CDR3 in DNA: TGTGCCAGCAGCCAAGATTCGAGAGGCAATGAGCAGTTCTTC.

This clonotype has just a few counts. The V call is TRBV20-1, the J call TRBJ2-7; TRBD1 matches at 7 bases. The CDR3 length is 15 residues. The germline V gene has CDR1 DFQATT and CDR2 SNEGSKA (reference sequence). Losses at the gene ends were 2 bases for V and 2 bases for J; bases not matched to a gene: 9. The CDR3 coding sequence is TGCAGTGCTAGAAAACGACAGGGACGCCCCTACGAGCAGTACTTC. Its translation: CSARKRQGRPYEQYF.

The V and J genes are TRBV28 and TRBJ2-7, with 7 bases matching TRBD2. The CDR3 runs to 14 residues. Germline V gene data show CDR1 as MDHEN and CDR2 as SYDVKM. V gave up 7 bases and J gave up 1 base; unmatched junction bases: 7. CDR3 bases: TGTGCCAGCAACCTGGGGGGGAAGTCCTACGAGCAGTACTTC. Protein product: CASNLGGKSYEQYF.

This clonotype was detected many times. The rearrangement uses TRBV29-1 and TRBJ2-7, with D perhaps matching TRBD2 (7 bases). Germline V gene lookup returns CDR1 SQVTM and CDR2 ANQGSEA. V was clipped by 3 bases and J by 4 bases, with 10 bases between them. There are 12 residues in the CDR3. The CDR3 reads CSVEGGQYEQYF. The CDR3 region has the DNA TGCAGCGTTGAGGGGGGGCAGTACGAGCAGTACTTC.

This clonotype was seen ten or more times. The genes are TRBV19 and TRBJ1-5; no reliable D call. Trimming stripped 8 bases from V and 0 bases from J, with 14 bases between. This CDR3 is built from 15 residues. From germline, CDR1 is LNHDA and CDR2 SQIVND (reference sequence). The CDR3 nucleotides read TGTGCCAGTGAGATCGGACCGCATAGCAATCAGCCCCAGCATTTT. This gives the protein CASEIGPHSNQPQHF.

This clonotype has only a few counts. The genes are TRBV5-1 and TRBJ1-4, with 12 bases that match TRBD1. The CDR3 totals 15 residues. With V trimmed by 0 bases and J by 8 bases, 2 bases remained unmatched. Germline V CDR1 and CDR2: SGHRS, YFSETQ. The CDR3 sequence: CASSLAGTGGEKLFF. The CDR3 region has the DNA TGCGCCAGCAGCTTGGCCGGGACAGGGGGCGAAAAACTGTTTTTT.

The chain couples TRBV18 to TRBJ2-5, with D possibly matching TRBD1 (6 bases). CDR3 length equals 16 residues. In germline, CDR1 is KGHSH, CDR2 LQKENI. Trimming removed 6 bases at V and 5 bases at J, with 22 bases between. Here the CDR3 DNA reads TGTGCCAGCTCCCCGACGACAGGTACCGGGATGGAGACCCAGTACTTC. Translated, it gives CASSPTTGTGMETQYF.

This clonotype appeared a few times. The rearrangement links TRBV5-1 to TRBJ1-2, with D possibly matching TRBD1 (6 bases). CDR3 length: 15 residues. Germline V gene data show CDR1 as SGHRS and CDR2 as YFSETQ. V was cut by 5 bases and J by 3 bases, with 17 bases left in between. The CDR3 bases are TGCGCCAGCAGGTTCCAGGGGAGTCTAGACTATGGCTACACCTTC. Protein sequence: CASRFQGSLDYGYTF.

In this sample, this clonotype turned up a few times. The rearrangement links TRBV5-4 to TRBJ2-2; 8 bases align to TRBD1. The CDR3 totals 15 residues. Germline V gene sequence: CDR1 SGHNT, CDR2 YYREEE (reference sequence). V lost 5 bases and J lost 0; bases outside the gene matches: 3. The CDR3, as DNA: TGTGCCAGCAGGTCACAGGGGGCGAACACCGGGGAGCTGTTTTTT. This translates into CASRSQGANTGELFF. Looking up the rest from reference TRBV5-4 and TRBJ2-2 gives the full variable domain: ETGVTQSPTHLIKTRGQQVTLRCSSQSGHNTVSWYQQALGQGPQFIFQYYREEENGRGNFPPRFSGLQFPNYSSELNVNALELDDSALYLCASRSQGANTGELFFGEGSRLTVL.

This clonotype has a handful of counts. This CDR3 is CASSSNALAGFVHEQFF. The CDR3 bases are TGTGCCAGCAGTTCGAACGCACTAGCGGGGTTTGTCCATGAGCAGTTCTTC. J is TRBJ2-1 and V is TRBV28; TRBD2 matches 10 bases. With 4 bases clipped from V and 8 bases from J, the junction kept 14 bases outside the gene matches. The V gene's germline CDR1 is MDHEN and CDR2 SYDVKM. CDR3 length: 17 residues.

This clonotype came up many times. V and J are TRBV2 and TRBJ2-1; 9 nucleotides agree with TRBD2. Looked up from germline, CDR1 is SNHLY and CDR2 is FYNNEI. The CDR3 spans 15 residues. J lost 10 bases, V lost 4 bases, and 11 bases had no gene match. The CDR3 protein is CASSGGSGRVEEQFF. The DNA for the CDR3 is TGTGCCAGCAGTGGGGGTAGCGGGAGAGTAGAGGAGCAGTTCTTC.

The table lists this clonotype with a few counts. The rearrangement links TRBV29-1 to TRBJ1-1, with D unresolved. In germline, CDR1 is SQVTM, CDR2 ANQGSEA. V lost 4 bases, J lost 4 bases, and 7 bases lay in between. The CDR3 spans 11 residues. The CDR3 DNA is TGCAGCGTTGTCCCTGGCACTGAAGCTTTCTTT. It is translated as CSVVPGTEAFF.

This clonotype was recorded at least ten times. This sequence joins TRBV7-2 and TRBJ2-7; D is possibly TRBD2 (5 bases). The CDR3 consists of 12 residues. CDR1 and CDR2 from the germline V gene are SGHTA and FQGNSA. The germline V and J ends were trimmed by 6 bases and 3 bases, with 9 bases remaining between them. CDR3 loop: CASRPDYYEQYF. In nucleotides, the CDR3 is TGTGCCAGCAGACCTGACTACTACGAGCAGTACTTC.